Following are 20 T cell receptor beta chains from one sample sequenced in a study of blood T cell repertoires in COVID-19. TCRdb keeps only in-frame clones here, not all; method: immunoSEQ multiplex PCR. Of around 320,000 clones listed, more than 90% were seen once; the top ten hold about 4.2%. The sequencing sample was made of PBMCs or T cells enriched from blood (not recorded which). These receptors originate from a woman under 40 who had been exposed to COVID-19.

The genes are TRBV5-1 and TRBJ2-2, with D perhaps matching TRBD1 (5 bases). V lost 0 bases and J 4 bases, leaving 10 bases between the germline ends. The CDR3 covers 15 residues. Per germline, CDR1 SGHRS and CDR2 YFSETQ. DNA for the CDR3: TGCGCCAGCAGCTTGGTGCAGGGTGGCACCGGGGAGCTGTTTTTT. Encoded protein: CASSLVQGGTGELFF.

The V gene is TRBV12-3 or TRBV12-4, the J gene TRBJ2-7, with 11 bases aligning to TRBD1. The CDR3 contains 13 residues. V trimming: 6 bases; J trimming: 6 bases; junction bases outside the gene matches: 4. In DNA form, the CDR3 reads TGTGCCAGCAGACCCGGGACAGGGGGCGAGCAGTACTTC. Protein sequence: CASRPGTGGEQYF.

The CDR3 region is CASSRAYGPGEAFF. CDR3 nucleotide sequence: TGTGCCAGCAGCCGAGCTTATGGGCCCGGTGAAGCTTTCTTT. V and J are TRBV7-8 and TRBJ1-1; no clear D gene. V lost 5 bases, J lost 7 bases, and 17 bases lay in between. The germline V gene has CDR1 SGHVS and CDR2 FQNEAQ. CDR3 length: 14 amino acids.

The chain recombines TRBV9 with TRBJ2-7, with D tentatively TRBD1 (6 bases). This CDR3 is 12 amino acids long. V was trimmed by 3 bases and J by 6 bases, leaving 10 bases between them. Germline V gene lookup returns CDR1 SGDLS and CDR2 YYNGEE. The CDR3 loop reads CASSATGFEQYF. Here the CDR3 DNA reads TGTGCCAGCAGCGCCACAGGGTTCGAGCAGTACTTC. Filled out from reference TRBV9 and TRBJ2-7, the complete variable domain reads DSGVTQTPKHLITATGQRVTLRCSPRSGDLSVYWYQQSLDQGLQFLIQYYNGEERAKGNILERFSAQQFPDLHSELNLSSLELGDSALYFCASSATGFEQYFGPGTRLTVT.

V gene TRBV23-1 combines with J gene TRBJ1-2, with 8 bases fitting TRBD1. TRBV23-1 is designated an ORF whose function remains uncertain. V lost 0 bases to trimming and J lost 4 bases; unmatched junction nucleotides: 16. CDR3 length: 19 residues. The CDR3 nucleotides read TGCGCCAGCAGTCAATCGCCAGGGGGCAACCGGGTGCCCGTCTATGGCTACACCTTC. It yields the protein CASSQSPGGNRVPVYGYTF.

The V and J genes are TRBV18 and TRBJ2-7, with D possibly being TRBD2 (6 bases). CDR3 length: 13 amino acids. Between the trimmed V and J ends, which lost 6 bases and 4 bases, there was a span of 13 bases. Germline CDR1 KGHSH, CDR2 LQKENI. The CDR3: CASSRDLRYEQYF. The CDR3 region has the DNA TGTGCCAGCTCGAGGGACTTAAGATACGAGCAGTACTTC. Variable domain in full (rest from reference TRBV18 and TRBJ2-7): NAGVMQNPRHLVRRRGQEARLRCSPMKGHSHVYWYRQLPEEGLKFMVYLQKENIIDESGMPKERFSAEFPKEGPSILRIQQVVRGDSAAYFCASSRDLRYEQYFGPGTRLTVT.

V usage is TRBV6-2 or TRBV6-3 and J usage is TRBJ1-5; a weak D match, TRBD1 (6 bases). V was clipped by 6 bases and J by 7 bases, with 22 bases between them. CDR1 and CDR2 (germline): MNHEY, SVGEGT. This CDR3 has 16 residues. CDR3 sequence reads: CASSALTGLGHQPQHF. The CDR3 DNA sequence: TGTGCCAGCAGCGCACTAACAGGGCTCGGCCACCAGCCCCAGCATTTT.

On this clone: This specimen includes other DNA sequences encoding the same CDR3. CDR3 loop: CSVGQLNTEAFF. The CDR3 coding sequence is TGCAGCGTGGGACAGCTTAACACTGAAGCTTTCTTT. The V call is TRBV29-1, the J call TRBJ1-1; TRBD1 matches at 7 bases. CDR3 length: 12 amino acids. CDR1 SQVTM and CDR2 ANQGSEA come from the germline V gene. Trimming removed 6 bases from V and 2 bases from J; junction bases left unmatched: 3.

This rearrangement joins TRBV4-3 to TRBJ1-6, with D tentatively TRBD1 (6 bases). The CDR3 runs to 16 residues. Germline CDR1 LGHNA, CDR2 YSLEER. V dropped 0 bases and J dropped 4 bases, with 10 bases sitting between them. DNA of the CDR3: TGCGCCAGCAGCCAAGAAGTTAGGGGGTATAATTCACCCCTCCACTTT. Residues: CASSQEVRGYNSPLHF.

This chain links TRBV10-3 with TRBJ2-5; 8 bases agree with TRBD2. J gave up 4 bases and V 6 bases, and 4 bases lay outside the gene matches. The CDR3 length is 13 residues. In germline, CDR1 is ENHRY, CDR2 SYGVKD. The chain's CDR3 is CAISGGAGETQYF. CDR3 sequence (DNA): TGTGCCATCAGCGGGGGGGCCGGAGAGACCCAGTACTTC.

This clone was picked up a small number of times. The rearrangement joins TRBV24-1 to TRBJ1-2; TRBD1 matches at 10 bases. V was pared by 7 bases and J by 8 bases, with 6 bases of the junction left unmatched. The CDR3 totals 13 residues. Germline loops: CDR1 KGHDR, CDR2 SFDVKD. The CDR3 loop reads CATSRTGGEGYTF. In DNA, the CDR3 is TGTGCCACCAGCCGGACAGGGGGGGAAGGCTACACCTTC.

The chain joins TRBV3-1 (or the pseudogene TRBV3-2) to TRBJ1-1; D may be TRBD1 (5 bases). The CDR3 covers 14 residues. Between the trimmed V and J ends, which lost 3 bases and 2 bases, there was a span of 10 bases. In germline, CDR1 is LGHDT, CDR2 YNNKEL (reference sequence). The CDR3 region has the DNA TGTGCCAGCAGCCATAGTGGGACTAACACTGAAGCTTTCTTT. Residues: CASSHSGTNTEAFF.

The rearrangement joins TRBV7-7 to TRBJ2-2; 7 nucleotides agree with TRBD1. Losses at the gene ends were 1 base for V and 4 bases for J; bases not matched to a gene: 0. Germline CDR1 and CDR2: SSHAT and FNYEAQ (reference sequence). The CDR3 sequence is 14 residues long. CDR3 sequence reads: CASSLGQGTGELFF. In DNA, the CDR3 is TGTGCCAGCAGCTTAGGACAGGGCACCGGGGAGCTGTTTTTT.

This chain links TRBV10-3 with TRBJ2-5; the match to TRBD2 covers 7 bases. Germline values: CDR1 ENHRY, CDR2 SYGVKD. The CDR3 loop spans 14 amino acids. Trimming removed 2 bases from V and 4 bases from J; junction bases left unmatched: 4. CDR3 loop: CAISEVPGGETQYF. CDR3 DNA: TGTGCCATCAGTGAGGTTCCGGGGGGAGAGACCCAGTACTTC.

The V and J genes are TRBV2 and TRBJ2-6; D ambiguous. V was clipped by 4 bases and J by 0 bases, with 4 bases between them. The CDR3 runs to 14 residues. Germline loops: CDR1 SNHLY, CDR2 FYNNEI. The CDR3 sequence: CASSVFSGANVLTF. For the CDR3, the DNA is TGTGCCAGCAGTGTCTTCTCTGGGGCCAACGTCCTGACTTTC.

This clone was observed once. The genes are TRBV5-1 and TRBJ1-1; 8 nucleotides match TRBD1. CDR1 is SGHRS, CDR2 YFSETQ, per germline. This CDR3 contains 14 residues. V lost 4 bases and J lost 5; bases outside the gene matches: 7. The CDR3 loop reads CASSADRVETEAFF. CDR3 nucleotides: TGCGCCAGCAGCGCGGACAGGGTAGAAACTGAAGCTTTCTTT.

This clone was observed a single time. The V call is TRBV27, the J call TRBJ2-5; TRBD1 matches 7 bases. The junction had 9 bases not matched to a gene; V was cut back by 4 bases and J by 7 bases. This CDR3 spans 14 amino acids. Germline CDR1 MNHEY, CDR2 SMNVEV (reference sequence). This CDR3 reads CASSSSTGHLTQYF. The CDR3 nucleotides read TGTGCCAGCAGTTCATCGACAGGGCATCTGACCCAGTACTTC.

The rearrangement links TRBV7-2 to TRBJ2-3; 10 bases map to TRBD2. This CDR3 contains 16 residues. In germline, CDR1 is SGHTA, CDR2 FQGNSA. With 4 bases clipped from V and 4 bases from J, the junction kept 8 bases outside the gene matches. The CDR3 sequence is CASSSTAGTSADTQYF. The CDR3 nucleotides read TGTGCCAGCAGCTCTACGGCCGGGACTAGCGCAGATACGCAGTATTTT.

The chain is built from TRBV3-1 (or the pseudogene TRBV3-2) and TRBJ1-2, with D perhaps matching TRBD1 (6 bases). V lost 2 bases, J lost 4 bases, and 11 bases lay in between. The CDR3 covers 14 residues. CDR1 and CDR2 (germline): LGHDT, YNNKEL (reference sequence). CDR3 in amino acids: CASSQPGHLYGYTF. DNA of the CDR3: TGTGCCAGCAGCCAACCGGGACACCTCTATGGCTACACCTTC.

The chain joins TRBV4-1 to TRBJ2-2; 7 bases align to TRBD2. The CDR3 spans 16 residues. CDR1 is MGHRA, CDR2 YSYEKL, per germline. Unmatched junction bases numbered 8, after V lost 1 base and J lost 6 bases. Here the CDR3 reads CASSQVGPTSAGELFF. CDR3 sequence (DNA): TGCGCCAGCAGCCAAGTAGGTCCTACTAGCGCCGGGGAGCTGTTTTTT.